This is a list of T cell receptor beta chains from one sample in a study of blood T cells in healthy people across ages. Each CDR3 protein gets one entry after TCRdb re-called the 5' RACE reads with MiXCR. The table has hundreds of thousands of distinct CDR3 sequences, about 30% seen once; the top ten hold 15% to 20%. The sample was blood. Receptors originate from a woman of 80 years or more in good health. The CDR3 runs from the conserved cysteine through the conserved F or W. D genes are given only for firm matches. Clone size is shown for a subset of rows, as once, few, many or a class of expanded clone.

TRBV28	few	TRBJ2-2	.	TGTGCCGCGAGGGCTTCGAACACCGGGGAGCTGTTTTTT	CAARASNTGELFF
TRBV20-1	few	TRBJ1-6	.	TGCAGTGCTAGAGACCTGTCTTGGGATAATTCACCCCTCCACTTT	CSARDLSWDNSPLHF
TRBV2	few	TRBJ1-5	TRBD1	TGTGCCAGCAGGGGGGACAGCTACAATCAGCCCCAGCATTTT	CASRGDSYNQPQHF
TRBV27	few	TRBJ2-5	TRBD1	TGTGCCAGCAGTTTATATAAGGGGGCAGGCAGAGAGACCCAGTACTTC	CASSLYKGAGRETQYF
TRBV29-1	many	TRBJ1-1	TRBD1	TGCAGCGTTGGGACAGGGAGGAACACTGAAGCTTTCTTT	CSVGTGRNTEAFF
TRBV12-3/TRBV12-4	.	TRBJ2-2	TRBD2	TGTGCCAGCAGTTTAGTCCCATCGGTAGCGGGGGACACCGGGGAGCTGTTTTTT	CASSLVPSVAGDTGELFF
TRBV3-1	.	TRBJ1-2	TRBD1	TGTGCCAGCAGCCCCGTGACAGGGGGACATGGCTACACCTTC	CASSPVTGGHGYTF
TRBV6-1	few	TRBJ1-1	.	TGTGCCAGCGGGTCGGGACACTTGAACACTGAAGCTTTCTTT	CASGSGHLNTEAFF
TRBV7-9	many	TRBJ2-4	TRBD1	TGTGCCAGCAGCTTAGGGCAGACAGGGGAGTACTTC	CASSLGQTGEYF
TRBV29-1	.	TRBJ2-2	.	TGCAGCGTTCTCCTAGCCCTGAACACCGGGGAGCTGTTTTTT	CSVLLALNTGELFF
TRBV7-6	.	TRBJ1-2	.	TGTGCCAGCACCCCGACGGAGTATGGCTACACCTTC	CASTPTEYGYTF
TRBV24-1	.	TRBJ2-7	.	TGTGCCACCAGTGACAGGGGTCTGGACTACGAGCAGTACTTC	CATSDRGLDYEQYF
TRBV11-3	many	TRBJ2-1	.	TGTGCCAGCAGCTCCCCGACAGGCTACAATGAGCAGTTCTTC	CASSSPTGYNEQFF
TRBV20-1	many	TRBJ2-7	.	TGCAGTGCTAACCGGGACATAAGCTACGAGCAGTACTTC	CSANRDISYEQYF
TRBV28	many	TRBJ2-3	TRBD1	TGTGCCAGCAGACAGGGGTTTACAGATACGCAGTATTTT	CASRQGFTDTQYF
TRBV18	.	TRBJ2-7	.	TGTGCCAGCTCACCATCACAGGGTTCCTGCGAGCAGTACTTC	CASSPSQGSCEQYF
TRBV7-2	many	TRBJ2-5	TRBD2	TGTGCCAGCAGCTCGACTCGTCAGCGGGGTAGCCAGTACTTC	CASSSTRQRGSQYF
TRBV6-6	many	TRBJ2-3	.	TGTGCCAGCACCCCACTAGGGTCCTATACCACAGATACGCAGTATTTT	CASTPLGSYTTDTQYF
TRBV5-8	many	TRBJ2-5	TRBD2	TGTGCCAGCAGCCCCGGCCCAGCGGGGGGCTTCTTAGGGGAGACCCAGTACTTC	CASSPGPAGGFLGETQYF
TRBV27	.	TRBJ2-2	.	TGTGCCACGGAACCCTCTCGACTTCTAAACACCGGGGAGCTGTTTTTT	CATEPSRLLNTGELFF
TRBV7-2	.	TRBJ2-4	.	TGTGCCAGCAGCCCCCGCCGGGGCTCGGCCAAAAACATTCAGTACTTC	CASSPRRGSAKNIQYF
TRBV7-2	.	TRBJ2-2	TRBD2	TGTGCCAGCAGCCAAATACCGGGACTAGCGGGGGGTAGGACCGGGGAGCTGTTTTTT	CASSQIPGLAGGRTGELFF
TRBV5-1	many	TRBJ2-6	.	TGCGCCAGCAGCATTGGGACAAGGGAGGACAACGTCCTGACTTTC	CASSIGTREDNVLTF
TRBV29-1	.	TRBJ2-3	TRBD2	TGCAGCGGCAAGACTAGCGGGGGGCCAGATACGCAGTATTTT	CSGKTSGGPDTQYF
TRBV7-2	.	TRBJ2-1	.	TGTGCCAGCAGCTTGGGGGCTAGGGGGGGGCAAGATGAGCAGTTCTTC	CASSLGARGGQDEQFF
TRBV7-2	.	TRBJ1-2	TRBD1	TGTGCCAGCACCAATGGACAGGACTATGGCTACACCTTC	CASTNGQDYGYTF
TRBV3-1	many	TRBJ2-3	.	TGTGCCAGCAGCCAAGATCCCGTTTCCGTTACGCAGTATTTT	CASSQDPVSVTQYF
TRBV7-8	many	TRBJ2-7	.	TGTGCCAGCGCCGCCACGGGACGGAGCTACGAGCAGTACTTC	CASAATGRSYEQYF